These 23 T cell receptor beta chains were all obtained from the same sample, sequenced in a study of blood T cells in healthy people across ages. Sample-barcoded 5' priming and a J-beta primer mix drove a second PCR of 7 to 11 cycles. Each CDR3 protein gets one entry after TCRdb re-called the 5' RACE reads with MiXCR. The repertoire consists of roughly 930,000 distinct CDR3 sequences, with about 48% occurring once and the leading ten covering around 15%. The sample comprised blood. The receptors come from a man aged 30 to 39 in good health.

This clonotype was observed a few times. Written as DNA, the CDR3 is TGTGCCAGCAGTTACTCGGACAGCCAGAACTATGGCTACACCTTC. Translating it yields CASSYSDSQNYGYTF. J is TRBJ1-2 and V is TRBV6-6, with D tentatively TRBD1 (6 bases). V was shortened by 0 bases and J by 2 bases, with 10 bases between the two germline ends. The CDR3 runs 15 residues. Germline assignment: CDR1 MNHNY and CDR2 SVGAGI (reference sequence).

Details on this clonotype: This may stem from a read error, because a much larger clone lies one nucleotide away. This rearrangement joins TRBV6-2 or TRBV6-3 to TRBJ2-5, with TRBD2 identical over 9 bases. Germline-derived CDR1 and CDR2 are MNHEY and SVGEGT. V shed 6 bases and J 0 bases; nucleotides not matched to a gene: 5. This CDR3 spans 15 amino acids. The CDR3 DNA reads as TGTGCCAGCAGATACAGCGGGAGGAACCAAGAGACCCAGTACTTC. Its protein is CASRYSGRNQETQYF.

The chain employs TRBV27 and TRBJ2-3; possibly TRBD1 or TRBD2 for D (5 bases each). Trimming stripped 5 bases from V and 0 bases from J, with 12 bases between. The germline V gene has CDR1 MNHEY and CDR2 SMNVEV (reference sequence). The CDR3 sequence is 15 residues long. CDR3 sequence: CASSLRDGSTDTQYF. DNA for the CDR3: TGTGCCAGCAGTCTCCGGGACGGGAGCACAGATACGCAGTATTTT.

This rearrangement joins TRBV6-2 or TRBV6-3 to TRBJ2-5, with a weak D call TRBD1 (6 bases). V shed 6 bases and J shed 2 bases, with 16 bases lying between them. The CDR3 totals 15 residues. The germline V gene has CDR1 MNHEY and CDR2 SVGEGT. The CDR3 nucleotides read TGTGCCAGCAGAAACACCCGACAGGAACAAGAGACCCAGTACTTC. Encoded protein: CASRNTRQEQETQYF.

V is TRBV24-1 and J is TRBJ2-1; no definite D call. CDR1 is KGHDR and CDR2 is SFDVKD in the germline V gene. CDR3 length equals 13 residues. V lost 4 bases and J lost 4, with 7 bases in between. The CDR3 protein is CATSDPLYNEQFF. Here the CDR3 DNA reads TGTGCCACCAGTGACCCCTTGTACAATGAGCAGTTCTTC.

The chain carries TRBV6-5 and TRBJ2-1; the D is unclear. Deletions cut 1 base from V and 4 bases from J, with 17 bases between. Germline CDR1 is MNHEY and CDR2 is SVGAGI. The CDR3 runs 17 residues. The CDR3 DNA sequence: TGTGCCAGCAGTTACTTTGGGATATCAAAAATATACAATGAGCAGTTCTTC. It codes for CASSYFGISKIYNEQFF.

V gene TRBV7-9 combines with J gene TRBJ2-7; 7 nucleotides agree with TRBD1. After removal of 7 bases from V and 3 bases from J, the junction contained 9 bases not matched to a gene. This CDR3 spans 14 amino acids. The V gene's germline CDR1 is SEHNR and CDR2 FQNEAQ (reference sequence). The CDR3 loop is CASTPRQGDYEQYF. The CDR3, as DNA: TGTGCCAGCACCCCTAGGCAGGGGGACTACGAGCAGTACTTC.

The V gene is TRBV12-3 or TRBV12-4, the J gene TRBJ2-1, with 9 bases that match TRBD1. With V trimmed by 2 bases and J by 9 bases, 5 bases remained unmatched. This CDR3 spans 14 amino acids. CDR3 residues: CASSLRTGASEQFF. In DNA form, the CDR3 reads TGTGCCAGCAGTTTAAGGACAGGGGCGAGTGAGCAGTTCTTC.

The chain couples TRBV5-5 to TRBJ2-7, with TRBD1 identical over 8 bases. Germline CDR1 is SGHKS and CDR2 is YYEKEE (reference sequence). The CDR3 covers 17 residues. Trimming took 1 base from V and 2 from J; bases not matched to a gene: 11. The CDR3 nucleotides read TGTGCCAGCAGCTTGAGCCGGACAGGGTGGGATACCTACGAGCAGTACTTC. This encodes CASSLSRTGWDTYEQYF.

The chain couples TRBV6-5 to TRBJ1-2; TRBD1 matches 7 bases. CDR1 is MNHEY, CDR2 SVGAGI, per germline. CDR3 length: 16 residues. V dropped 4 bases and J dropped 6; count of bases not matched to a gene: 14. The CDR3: CASSSLFRQGGNGYTF. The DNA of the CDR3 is TGTGCCAGCAGTTCCCTATTTCGACAGGGAGGGAATGGCTACACCTTC.

CDR3 bases: TGTGCCAGCAGTTTGCTCGTTGGTACTGAAGCTTTCTTT. Protein product: CASSLLVGTEAFF. V gene TRBV12-3 or TRBV12-4 combines with J gene TRBJ1-1, with D unclear. The V end was cut by 3 bases, the J end by 5 bases, with 10 bases between. This CDR3 is 13 amino acids long.

The CDR3 DNA reads as TGTGCCAGCACCAGGACAGGCGGGGATGAGCAGTTCTTC. Its protein is CASTRTGGDEQFF. The chain couples TRBV27 to TRBJ2-1, with a possible D match to TRBD1 (7 bases). CDR3 size: 13 residues. Trimming pared 7 bases from V and 8 bases from J, leaving 15 bases between. Germline V gives CDR1 MNHEY, CDR2 SMNVEV (reference sequence).

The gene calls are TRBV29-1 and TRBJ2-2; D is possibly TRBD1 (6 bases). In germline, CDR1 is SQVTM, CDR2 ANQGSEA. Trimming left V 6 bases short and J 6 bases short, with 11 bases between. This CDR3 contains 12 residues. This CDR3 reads CSVPKGAGELFF. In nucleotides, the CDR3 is TGCAGCGTCCCAAAGGGGGCCGGGGAGCTGTTTTTT.

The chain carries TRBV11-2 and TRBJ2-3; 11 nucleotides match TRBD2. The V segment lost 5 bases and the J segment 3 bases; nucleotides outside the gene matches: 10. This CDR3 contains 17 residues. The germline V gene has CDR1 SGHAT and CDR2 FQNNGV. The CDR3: CASSRYLSGGATDTQYF. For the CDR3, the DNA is TGTGCCAGCAGCCGATACCTTAGCGGGGGGGCAACAGATACGCAGTATTTT.

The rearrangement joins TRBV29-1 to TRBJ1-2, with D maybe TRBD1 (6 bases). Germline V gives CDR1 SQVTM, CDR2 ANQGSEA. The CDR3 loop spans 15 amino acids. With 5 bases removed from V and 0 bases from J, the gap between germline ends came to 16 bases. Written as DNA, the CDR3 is TGCAGCGTTAGAGAACAGGGATCTACTAACTATGGCTACACCTTC. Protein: CSVREQGSTNYGYTF.

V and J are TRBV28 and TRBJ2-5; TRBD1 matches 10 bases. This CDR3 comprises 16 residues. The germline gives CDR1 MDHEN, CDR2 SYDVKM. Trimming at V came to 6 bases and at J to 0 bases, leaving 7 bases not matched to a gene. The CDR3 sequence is CASSPDRGMDQETQYF. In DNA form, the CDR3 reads TGTGCCAGCAGCCCGGACAGGGGGATGGACCAAGAGACCCAGTACTTC.

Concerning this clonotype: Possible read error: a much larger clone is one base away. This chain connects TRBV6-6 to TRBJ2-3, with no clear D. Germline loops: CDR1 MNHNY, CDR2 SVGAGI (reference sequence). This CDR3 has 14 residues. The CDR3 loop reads CASSPGRFTNTQYF. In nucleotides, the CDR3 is TGTGCCAGCAGTCCCGGAAGGTTCACAAATACGCAGTATTTT.

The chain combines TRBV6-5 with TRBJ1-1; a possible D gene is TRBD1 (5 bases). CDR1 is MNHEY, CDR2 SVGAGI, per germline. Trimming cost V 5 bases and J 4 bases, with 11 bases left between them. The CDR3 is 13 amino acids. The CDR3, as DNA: TGTGCCAGCAGTCCGGGACGGACCACTGAAGCTTTCTTT. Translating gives CASSPGRTTEAFF.

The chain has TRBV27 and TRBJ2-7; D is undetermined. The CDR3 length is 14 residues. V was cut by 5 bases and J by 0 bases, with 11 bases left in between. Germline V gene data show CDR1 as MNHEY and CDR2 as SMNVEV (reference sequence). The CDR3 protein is CASSLPDASYEQYF. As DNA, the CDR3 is TGTGCCAGCAGTCTCCCGGACGCCTCCTACGAGCAGTACTTC.

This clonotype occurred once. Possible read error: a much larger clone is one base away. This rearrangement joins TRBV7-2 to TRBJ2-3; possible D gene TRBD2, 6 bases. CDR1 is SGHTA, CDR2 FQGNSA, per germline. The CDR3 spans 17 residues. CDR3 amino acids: CAGSLVGGEPFTDTQYF. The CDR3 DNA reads TGTGCCGGCAGCTTAGTTGGCGGGGAACCCTTCACAGATACGCAGTATTTT.

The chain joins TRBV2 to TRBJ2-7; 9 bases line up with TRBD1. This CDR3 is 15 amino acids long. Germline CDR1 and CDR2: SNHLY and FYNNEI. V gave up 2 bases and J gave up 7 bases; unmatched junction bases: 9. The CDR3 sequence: CASSELGQGVYEQYF. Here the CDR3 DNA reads TGTGCCAGCAGTGAACTGGGACAGGGAGTTTATGAGCAGTACTTC.

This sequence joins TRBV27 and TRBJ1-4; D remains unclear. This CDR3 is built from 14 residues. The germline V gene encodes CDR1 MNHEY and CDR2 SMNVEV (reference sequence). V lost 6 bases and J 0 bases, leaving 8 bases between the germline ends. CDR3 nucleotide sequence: TGTGCCAGCAGGAGGGCCCCAACTAATGAAAAACTGTTTTTT. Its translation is CASRRAPTNEKLFF.

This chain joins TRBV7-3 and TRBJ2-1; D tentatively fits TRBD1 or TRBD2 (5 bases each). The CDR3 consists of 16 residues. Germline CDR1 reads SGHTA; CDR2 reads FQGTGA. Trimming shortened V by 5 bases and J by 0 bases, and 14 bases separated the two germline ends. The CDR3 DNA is TGTGCCAGCAGCCGGGACGGAGAGAGCTCCTACAATGAGCAGTTCTTC. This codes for CASSRDGESSYNEQFF.